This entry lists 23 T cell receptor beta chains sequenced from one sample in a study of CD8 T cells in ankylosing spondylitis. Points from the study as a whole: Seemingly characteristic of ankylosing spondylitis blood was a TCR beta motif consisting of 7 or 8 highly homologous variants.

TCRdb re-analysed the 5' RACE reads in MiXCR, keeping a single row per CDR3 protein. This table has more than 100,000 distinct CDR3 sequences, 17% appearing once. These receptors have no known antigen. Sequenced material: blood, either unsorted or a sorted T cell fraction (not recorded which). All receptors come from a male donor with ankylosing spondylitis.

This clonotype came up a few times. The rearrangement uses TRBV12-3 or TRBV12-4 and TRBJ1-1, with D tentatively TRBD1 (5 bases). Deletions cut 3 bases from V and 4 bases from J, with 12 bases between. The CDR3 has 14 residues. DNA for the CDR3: TGTGCCAGCAGTTTGGAGGGGTTGGCCACTGAAGCTTTCTTT. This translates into CASSLEGLATEAFF.

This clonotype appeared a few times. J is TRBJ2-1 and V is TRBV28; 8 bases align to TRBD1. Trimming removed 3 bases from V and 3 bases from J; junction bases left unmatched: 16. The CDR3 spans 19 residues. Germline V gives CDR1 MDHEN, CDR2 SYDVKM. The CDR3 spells CASSFYPPGQGALYNEQFF. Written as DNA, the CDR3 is TGTGCCAGCAGTTTTTATCCGCCGGGTCAGGGGGCCCTCTACAATGAGCAGTTCTTC.

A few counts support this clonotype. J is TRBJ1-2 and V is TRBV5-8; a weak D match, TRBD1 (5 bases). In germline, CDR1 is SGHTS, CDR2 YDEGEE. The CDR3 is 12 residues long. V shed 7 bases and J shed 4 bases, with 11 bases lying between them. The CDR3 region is CASGTGPYGYTF. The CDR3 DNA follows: TGTGCCAGCGGGACGGGGCCCTATGGCTACACCTTC.

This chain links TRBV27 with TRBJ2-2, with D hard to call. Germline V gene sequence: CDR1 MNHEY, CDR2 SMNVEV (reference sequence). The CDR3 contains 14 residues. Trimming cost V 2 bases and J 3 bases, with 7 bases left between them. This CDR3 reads CASSLRSYTGELFF. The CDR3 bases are TGTGCCAGCAGTTTAAGGTCCTACACCGGGGAGCTGTTTTTT.

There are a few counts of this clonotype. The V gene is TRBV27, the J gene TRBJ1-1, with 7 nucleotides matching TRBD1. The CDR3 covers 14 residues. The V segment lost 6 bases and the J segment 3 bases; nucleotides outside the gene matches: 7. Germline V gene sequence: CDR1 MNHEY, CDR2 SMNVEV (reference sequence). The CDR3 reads CASSSTGEYTEAFF. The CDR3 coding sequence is TGTGCCAGCAGCAGTACAGGGGAATACACTGAAGCTTTCTTT.

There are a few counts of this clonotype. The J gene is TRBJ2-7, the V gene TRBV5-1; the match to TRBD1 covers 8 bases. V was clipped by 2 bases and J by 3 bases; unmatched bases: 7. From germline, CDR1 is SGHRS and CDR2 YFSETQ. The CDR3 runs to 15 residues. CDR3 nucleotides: TGCGCCAGCAGCTTCAGGGGGCGCACCCACTACGAGCAGTACTTC. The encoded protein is CASSFRGRTHYEQYF.

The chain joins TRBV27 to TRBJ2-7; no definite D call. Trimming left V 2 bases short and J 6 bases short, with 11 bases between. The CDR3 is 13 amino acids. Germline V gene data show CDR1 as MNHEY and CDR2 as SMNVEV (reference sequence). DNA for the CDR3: TGTGCCAGCAGTTTAATGAGTCGTCCCGAGCAGTACTTC. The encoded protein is CASSLMSRPEQYF.

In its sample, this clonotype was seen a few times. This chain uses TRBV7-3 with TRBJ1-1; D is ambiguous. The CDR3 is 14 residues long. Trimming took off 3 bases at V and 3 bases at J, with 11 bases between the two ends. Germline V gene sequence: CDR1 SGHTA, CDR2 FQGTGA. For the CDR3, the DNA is TGTGCCAGCAGCTTCTTTGGTGGGGACACTGAAGCTTTCTTT. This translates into CASSFFGGDTEAFF.

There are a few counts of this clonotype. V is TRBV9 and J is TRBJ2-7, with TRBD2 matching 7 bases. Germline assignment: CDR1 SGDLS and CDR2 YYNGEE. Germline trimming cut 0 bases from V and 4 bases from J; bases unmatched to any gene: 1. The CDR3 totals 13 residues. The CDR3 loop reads CASSVGEGYEQYF. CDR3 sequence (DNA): TGTGCCAGCAGCGTAGGGGAGGGGTACGAGCAGTACTTC. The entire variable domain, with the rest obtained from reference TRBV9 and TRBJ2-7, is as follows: DSGVTQTPKHLITATGQRVTLRCSPRSGDLSVYWYQQSLDQGLQFLIQYYNGEERAKGNILERFSAQQFPDLHSELNLSSLELGDSALYFCASSVGEGYEQYFGPGTRLTVT.

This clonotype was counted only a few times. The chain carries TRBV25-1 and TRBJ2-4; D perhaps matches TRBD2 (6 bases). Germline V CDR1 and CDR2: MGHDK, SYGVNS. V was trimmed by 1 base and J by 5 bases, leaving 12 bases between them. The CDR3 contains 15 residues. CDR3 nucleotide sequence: TGTGCCAGCAGTGAATTCGGCGGGGAGCAAAACATTCAGTACTTC. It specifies CASSEFGGEQNIQYF. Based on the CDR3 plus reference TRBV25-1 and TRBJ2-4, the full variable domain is EADIYQTPRYLVIGTGKKITLECSQTMGHDKMYWYQQDPGMELHLIHYSYGVNSTEKGDLSSESTVSRIRTEHFPLTLESARPSHTSQYLCASSEFGGEQNIQYFGAGTRLSVL.

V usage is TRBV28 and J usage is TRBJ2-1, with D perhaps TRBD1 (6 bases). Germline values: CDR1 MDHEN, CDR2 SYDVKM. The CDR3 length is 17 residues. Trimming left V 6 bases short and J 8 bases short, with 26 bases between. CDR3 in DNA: TGTGCCAGCAGCCAACAGCAGGGGCTCTTCCAAGGCGATGAGCAGTTCTTC. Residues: CASSQQQGLFQGDEQFF.

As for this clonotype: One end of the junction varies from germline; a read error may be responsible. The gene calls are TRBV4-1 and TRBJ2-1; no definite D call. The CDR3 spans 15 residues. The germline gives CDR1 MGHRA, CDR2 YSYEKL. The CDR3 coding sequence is TGCGCCAGCAGCCCCAATAGGGCCTCCTACAATGAGAAGTTCTTC. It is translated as CASSPNRASYNEKFF.

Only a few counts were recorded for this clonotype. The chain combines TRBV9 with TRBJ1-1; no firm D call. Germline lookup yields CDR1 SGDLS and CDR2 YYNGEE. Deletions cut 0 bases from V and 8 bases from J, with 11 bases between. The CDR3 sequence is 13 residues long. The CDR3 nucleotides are TGTGCCAGCAGCGTAGTAGAGGCAGCCGAAGCTTTCTTT. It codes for CASSVVEAAEAFF.

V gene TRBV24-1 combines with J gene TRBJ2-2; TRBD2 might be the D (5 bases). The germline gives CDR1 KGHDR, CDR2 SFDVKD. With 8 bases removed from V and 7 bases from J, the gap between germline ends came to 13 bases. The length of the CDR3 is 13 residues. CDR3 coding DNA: TGTGCCACCACACCGGGAAGTGGCGGGGAGCTGTTTTTT. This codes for CATTPGSGGELFF.

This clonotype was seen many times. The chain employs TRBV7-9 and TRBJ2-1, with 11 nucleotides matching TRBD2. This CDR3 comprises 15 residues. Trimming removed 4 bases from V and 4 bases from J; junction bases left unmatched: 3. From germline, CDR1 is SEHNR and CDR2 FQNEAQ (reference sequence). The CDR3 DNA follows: TGTGCCAGCAGCTCCCCTAGCGGGAGGTACAATGAGCAGTTCTTC. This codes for CASSSPSGRYNEQFF.

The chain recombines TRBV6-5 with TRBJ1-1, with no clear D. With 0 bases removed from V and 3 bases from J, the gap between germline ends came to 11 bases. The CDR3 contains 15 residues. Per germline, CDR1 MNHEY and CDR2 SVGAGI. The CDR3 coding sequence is TGTGCCAGCAGTTACTCGGCGGCTCTTCACACTGAAGCTTTCTTT. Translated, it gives CASSYSAALHTEAFF.

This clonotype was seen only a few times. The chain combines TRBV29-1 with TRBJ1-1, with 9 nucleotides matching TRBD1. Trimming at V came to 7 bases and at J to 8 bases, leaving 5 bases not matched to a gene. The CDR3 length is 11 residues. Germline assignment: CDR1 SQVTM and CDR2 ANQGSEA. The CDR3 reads CSAYDRGEAFF. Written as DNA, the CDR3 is TGCAGCGCTTATGACAGGGGGGAAGCTTTCTTT.

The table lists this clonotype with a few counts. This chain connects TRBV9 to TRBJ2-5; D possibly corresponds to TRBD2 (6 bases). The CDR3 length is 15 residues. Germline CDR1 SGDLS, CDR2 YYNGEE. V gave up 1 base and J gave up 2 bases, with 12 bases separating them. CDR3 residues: CASSVTGLHQETQYF. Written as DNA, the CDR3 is TGTGCCAGCAGCGTAACGGGACTCCATCAAGAGACCCAGTACTTC. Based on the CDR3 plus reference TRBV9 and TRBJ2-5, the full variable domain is DSGVTQTPKHLITATGQRVTLRCSPRSGDLSVYWYQQSLDQGLQFLIQYYNGEERAKGNILERFSAQQFPDLHSELNLSSLELGDSALYFCASSVTGLHQETQYFGPGTRLLVL.

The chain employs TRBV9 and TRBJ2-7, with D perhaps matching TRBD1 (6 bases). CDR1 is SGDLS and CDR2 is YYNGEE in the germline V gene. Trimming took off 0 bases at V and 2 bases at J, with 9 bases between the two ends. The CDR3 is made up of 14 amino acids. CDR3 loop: CASSVGTEAYEQYF. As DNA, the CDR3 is TGTGCCAGCAGCGTAGGGACAGAAGCCTACGAGCAGTACTTC.

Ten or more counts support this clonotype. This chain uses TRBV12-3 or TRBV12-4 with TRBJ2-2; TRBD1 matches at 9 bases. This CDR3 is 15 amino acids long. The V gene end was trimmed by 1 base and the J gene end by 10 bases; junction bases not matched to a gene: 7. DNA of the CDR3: TGTGCCAGCAGTTTAGTTGGGACAGGGATGGAGGAGCTGTTTTTT. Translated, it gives CASSLVGTGMEELFF.

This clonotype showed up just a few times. As DNA, the CDR3 is TGCAGCGTTGAAGGGTCGGGGAATAATCCTTACGAGCAGTACTTC. It yields the protein CSVEGSGNNPYEQYF. This rearrangement joins TRBV29-1 to TRBJ2-7, with D possibly being TRBD2 (5 bases). Germline V gene lookup returns CDR1 SQVTM and CDR2 ANQGSEA. This CDR3 is built from 15 residues. V gave up 1 base and J gave up 4 bases, with 17 bases separating them.

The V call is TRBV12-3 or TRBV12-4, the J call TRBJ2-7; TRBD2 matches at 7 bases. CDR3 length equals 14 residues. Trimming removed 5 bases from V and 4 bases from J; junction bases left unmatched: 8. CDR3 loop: CASSAAPGGYEQYF. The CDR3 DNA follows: TGTGCCAGCAGTGCCGCTCCGGGGGGTTACGAGCAGTACTTC.

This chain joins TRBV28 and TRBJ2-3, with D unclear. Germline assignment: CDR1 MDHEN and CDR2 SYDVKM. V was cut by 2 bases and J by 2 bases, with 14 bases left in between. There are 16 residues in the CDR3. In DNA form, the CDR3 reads TGTGCCAGCAGTTTAATGAGCCGGCAATTCACAGATACGCAGTATTTT. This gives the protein CASSLMSRQFTDTQYF.